Below are 18 T cell receptor beta chains sequenced from a single sample in a study of T cell responses to AZD1222 COVID-19 vaccine. Profiled with immunoSEQ multiplex PCR; TCRdb holds only in-frame clones, not every one. The table has about 110,000 clones, 70% to 90% seen once. The source was peripheral blood, collected on day 0 of AZD1222 vaccination. These receptors were taken from an adult in good health.

The CDR3 DNA sequence: TGTGCCAGCAGCTGGGGTGGGGGCATGTCCTACGAGCAGTACTTC. Amino acid sequence: CASSWGGGMSYEQYF. V is TRBV7-3 and J is TRBJ2-7; D perhaps matches TRBD1 (6 bases). V shed 4 bases and J shed 1 base, with 14 bases lying between them. The CDR3 is made up of 15 amino acids. The V gene's germline CDR1 is SGHTA and CDR2 FQGTGA.

The chain combines TRBV7-2 with TRBJ1-5, with D possibly matching TRBD1 (6 bases). The CDR3 is made up of 14 amino acids. The V end was cut by 4 bases, the J end by 3 bases, with 10 bases between. Per the germline V gene, CDR1 is SGHTA and CDR2 is FQGNSA. The CDR3 DNA reads as TGTGCCAGCAGCTCGGACAGCAACAATCAGCCCCAGCATTTT. It yields the protein CASSSDSNNQPQHF. Drawing the rest from reference TRBV7-2 and TRBJ1-5, the complete variable domain is GAGVSQSPSNKVTEKGKDVELRCDPISGHTALYWYRQSLGQGLEFLIYFQGNSAPDKSGLPSDRFSAERTGGSVSTLTIQRTQQEDSAVYLCASSSDSNNQPQHFGDGTRLSIL.

The chain employs TRBV30 and TRBJ1-4; D ambiguous. Trimming pared 2 bases from V and 8 bases from J, leaving 9 bases between. Germline assignment: CDR1 GTSNPN and CDR2 SVGIG (reference sequence). The CDR3 is made up of 12 amino acids. The CDR3 nucleotides read TGTGCCTGGAGTTTCGCCGAGGAAAAACTGTTTTTT. As protein: CAWSFAEEKLFF.

The chain has TRBV28 and TRBJ2-7, with TRBD1 identical over 9 bases. The V and J ends lost 9 bases and 5 bases, in that order; junction bases with no gene match: 11. Germline-derived CDR1 and CDR2 are MDHEN and SYDVKM. The CDR3 runs 14 residues. The CDR3 protein is CARRTSGQGHEQYF. In DNA, the CDR3 is TGTGCCAGAAGAACCTCGGGACAGGGCCACGAGCAGTACTTC. The complete variable domain, with remaining parts taken from reference TRBV28 and TRBJ2-7, reads DVKVTQSSRYLVKRTGEKVFLECVQDMDHENMFWYRQDPGLGLRLIYFSYDVKMKEKGDIPEGYSVSREKKERFSLILESASTNQTSMYLCARRTSGQGHEQYFGPGTRLTVT.

The chain joins TRBV25-1 to TRBJ1-6; D gene uncertain. Germline V gene lookup returns CDR1 MGHDK and CDR2 SYGVNS. V lost 5 bases, J lost 11 bases, and 13 bases lay in between. CDR3 size: 13 residues. The CDR3 here is CASSRGNVTPLHF. The CDR3 DNA sequence: TGTGCCAGCAGTCGTGGCAACGTTACACCCCTCCACTTT.

J is TRBJ1-2 and V is TRBV6-5, with TRBD1 as a possible D gene (6 bases). The CDR3 sequence is 15 residues long. Germline V gene data show CDR1 as MNHEY and CDR2 as SVGAGI. The V end lost 7 bases, the J end lost 7 bases, and 22 bases lay between the germline ends. CDR3: CASIRGAGSGVGYTF. In DNA form, the CDR3 reads TGTGCCAGCATCAGGGGCGCGGGTTCGGGAGTTGGCTACACCTTC.

The chain is built from TRBV7-2 and TRBJ1-1, with D tentatively TRBD1 (5 bases). The germline gives CDR1 SGHTA, CDR2 FQGNSA. The CDR3 is 15 residues long. Trimming pared 7 bases from V and 4 bases from J, leaving 19 bases between. CDR3 nucleotides: TGTGCCAGCACCCTCAAGGGAAGGGGCGGCACTGAAGCTTTCTTT. This gives the protein CASTLKGRGGTEAFF. Supplemented by reference TRBV7-2 and TRBJ1-1, the full variable domain reads GAGVSQSPSNKVTEKGKDVELRCDPISGHTALYWYRQSLGQGLEFLIYFQGNSAPDKSGLPSDRFSAERTGGSVSTLTIQRTQQEDSAVYLCASTLKGRGGTEAFFGQGTRLTVV.

This sequence joins TRBV7-2 and TRBJ1-4; D is uncertain. Germline CDR1 reads SGHTA; CDR2 reads FQGNSA. V lost 5 bases, J lost 7 bases, and 17 bases lay in between. The CDR3 runs 15 residues. The DNA of the CDR3 is TGTGCCAGCAGCCCCCCTGGATTGTGGCGTGAAAAACTGTTTTTT. Translated: CASSPPGLWREKLFF. The full variable domain, with the rest looked up from reference TRBV7-2 and TRBJ1-4, is GAGVSQSPSNKVTEKGKDVELRCDPISGHTALYWYRQSLGQGLEFLIYFQGNSAPDKSGLPSDRFSAERTGGSVSTLTIQRTQQEDSAVYLCASSPPGLWREKLFFGSGTQLSVL.

The rearrangement uses TRBV10-1 and TRBJ1-2; 7 bases map to TRBD1. The CDR3 sequence is 20 residues long. Trimming took 3 bases from V and 0 from J; bases not matched to a gene: 19. The germline CDR1 and CDR2 sequences are WNHNN and SYGVQD (reference sequence). The CDR3 reads CASSDFIGQVQLSTNYGYTF. The DNA of the CDR3 is TGCGCCAGCAGTGACTTTATTGGACAGGTTCAGTTGAGTACTAACTATGGCTACACCTTC.

The chain combines TRBV27 with TRBJ2-1; a weak D match, TRBD2 (5 bases). Germline values: CDR1 MNHEY, CDR2 SMNVEV (reference sequence). CDR3 length equals 15 residues. Trimming took off 8 bases at V and 0 bases at J, with 14 bases between the two ends. The CDR3 DNA sequence: TGTGCCAGCGGCAACCCGGGGTTCTCCTACAATGAGCAGTTCTTC. This sequence encodes CASGNPGFSYNEQFF.

V usage is TRBV15 and J usage is TRBJ1-5, with D perhaps TRBD1 (5 bases). Trimming removed 3 bases from V and 5 bases from J, with 8 bases in between. The CDR3 has 13 amino acids. From germline, CDR1 is LNHNV and CDR2 YYDKDF (reference sequence). CDR3 residues: CATSSRGDQPQHF. DNA of the CDR3: TGTGCCACCAGCAGTCGGGGGGATCAGCCCCAGCATTTT.

The V gene is TRBV30, the J gene TRBJ2-3; 9 bases agree with TRBD2. This CDR3 has 13 residues. Germline V gene sequence: CDR1 GTSNPN, CDR2 SVGIG (reference sequence). J lost 6 bases, V lost 8 bases, and 9 bases had no gene match. This chain's CDR3 is CAAGGSFADTQYF. The DNA for the CDR3 is TGTGCCGCGGGGGGGTCGTTTGCGGATACGCAGTATTTT.

This clone has only a few counts. This chain joins TRBV6-1 and TRBJ2-3, with 10 bases identical to TRBD2. CDR1 MNHNS and CDR2 SASEGT come from the germline V gene. Germline trimming cut 2 bases from V and 2 bases from J; bases unmatched to any gene: 4. This CDR3 region has 16 residues. Written as DNA, the CDR3 is TGTGCCAGCAGTGAATTCGGACTAGCGGTCACAGATACGCAGTATTTT. Its protein is CASSEFGLAVTDTQYF.

The gene calls are TRBV7-3 and TRBJ2-4; 9 positions match TRBD2. From germline, CDR1 is SGHTA and CDR2 FQGTGA. This CDR3 is 16 amino acids long. The V segment lost 2 bases and the J segment 2 bases; nucleotides outside the gene matches: 4. The CDR3 region is CASSLGLAGTKNIQYF. The DNA for the CDR3 is TGTGCCAGCAGCTTAGGGCTAGCGGGGACCAAAAACATTCAGTACTTC. Combining the CDR3 with reference TRBV7-3 and TRBJ2-4 gives the whole variable domain GAGVSQTPSNKVTEKGKYVELRCDPISGHTALYWYRQSLGQGPEFLIYFQGTGAADDSGLPNDRFFAVRPEGSVSTLKIQRTERGDSAVYLCASSLGLAGTKNIQYFGAGTRLSVL.

The rearrangement uses TRBV5-6 and TRBJ1-1, with D maybe TRBD1 (6 bases). The CDR3 consists of 15 residues. Germline V CDR1 and CDR2: SGHDT, YYEEEE. Trimming took off 0 bases at V and 0 bases at J, with 9 bases between the two ends. CDR3 DNA: TGTGCCAGCAGCTTGGGCCCAGGGGTGAACACTGAAGCTTTCTTT. This translates into CASSLGPGVNTEAFF. Using reference TRBV5-6 and TRBJ1-1 for the parts outside the CDR3, the full variable domain is DAGVTQSPTHLIKTRGQQVTLRCSPKSGHDTVSWYQQALGQGPQFIFQYYEEEERQRGNFPDRFSGHQFPNYSSELNVNALLLGDSALYLCASSLGPGVNTEAFFGQGTRLTVV.

The genes are TRBV6-2 or TRBV6-3 and TRBJ2-7, with 8 bases identical to TRBD1. The V gene's germline CDR1 is MNHEY and CDR2 SVGEGT. This CDR3 has 13 residues. The V gene end was trimmed by 5 bases and the J gene end by 1 base; junction bases not matched to a gene: 1. CDR3 in amino acids: CASSRDRSYEQYF. CDR3 nucleotides: TGTGCCAGCAGTCGGGACAGGTCCTACGAGCAGTACTTC.

The table lists this clone with a count of one. The gene calls are TRBV6-1 and TRBJ2-5, with D perhaps matching TRBD1 (5 bases). Trimming left V 4 bases short and J 1 base short, with 16 bases between. The CDR3 is 16 amino acids. The germline CDR1 and CDR2 sequences are MNHNS and SASEGT. The CDR3 region is CASSGQGVPPQETQYF. The CDR3 DNA follows: TGTGCCAGCAGTGGGCAAGGGGTCCCCCCCCAAGAGACCCAGTACTTC.

V is TRBV7-6 and J is TRBJ1-5, with D perhaps matching TRBD1 (6 bases). The CDR3 covers 17 residues. V dropped 0 bases and J dropped 0 bases, with 12 bases sitting between them. The germline V gene encodes CDR1 SGHVS and CDR2 FNYEAQ. DNA for the CDR3: TGTGCCAGCAGCTTAGCGCGGACAGATTATAGCAATCAGCCCCAGCATTTT. This codes for CASSLARTDYSNQPQHF.